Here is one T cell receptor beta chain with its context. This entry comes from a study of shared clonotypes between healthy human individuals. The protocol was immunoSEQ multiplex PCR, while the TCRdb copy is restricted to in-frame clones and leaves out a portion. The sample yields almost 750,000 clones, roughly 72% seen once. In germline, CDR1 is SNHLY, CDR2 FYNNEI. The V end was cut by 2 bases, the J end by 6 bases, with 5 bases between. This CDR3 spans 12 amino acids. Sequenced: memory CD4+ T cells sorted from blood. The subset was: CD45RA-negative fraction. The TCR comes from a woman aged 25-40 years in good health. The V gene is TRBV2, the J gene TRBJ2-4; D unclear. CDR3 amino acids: CASSERANIQYF. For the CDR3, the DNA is TGTGCCAGCAGTGAAAGAGCAAACATTCAGTACTTC.